The 10 T cell receptor beta chains given below trace back to one sample, sequenced in a study of lymphopenia after photon versus proton radiotherapy. The repertoire was sequenced with immunoSEQ multiplex PCR; TCRdb's copy has only in-frame clones and lacks some. Among about 160,000 clones, about 88% were seen once, and the ten largest hold around 4.5%. This material consisted of peripheral blood, taken from a patient treated with photon-based radiotherapy. The origin of the receptors is a man aged 50 to 59 with gastric cancer.

The chain uses TRBV6-1 and TRBJ1-2, with a tentative D call TRBD1 (5 bases). Germline V CDR1 and CDR2: MNHNS, SASEGT. The CDR3 has 13 residues. V lost 6 bases and J lost 4, with 12 bases in between. Written as DNA, the CDR3 is TGTGCCAGCAGCGCCTGGGGGGTCTATGGCTACACCTTC. This gives the protein CASSAWGVYGYTF.

The genes are TRBV7-3 and TRBJ2-1; D is perhaps TRBD2 (5 bases). CDR3 length: 15 residues. CDR1 and CDR2 from the germline V gene are SGHTA and FQGTGA. Trimming shortened V by 5 bases and J by 1 base, and 12 bases separated the two germline ends. CDR3 sequence: CASSLMGSSYNEQFF. For the CDR3, the DNA is TGTGCCAGCAGCCTCATGGGGAGTTCCTACAATGAGCAGTTCTTC.

The rearrangement links TRBV19 to TRBJ1-5, with D perhaps TRBD1 (6 bases). V was clipped by 4 bases and J by 0 bases, with 19 bases between them. The CDR3 contains 18 residues. Per the germline V gene, CDR1 is LNHDA and CDR2 is SQIVND (reference sequence). For the CDR3, the DNA is TGTGCCAGTAGTAAACACATCGGGGGGGCTAATAGCAATCAGCCCCAGCATTTT. Protein product: CASSKHIGGANSNQPQHF.

The chain uses TRBV5-1 and TRBJ2-7; 10 positions match TRBD2. This CDR3 region has 15 residues. Germline CDR1 and CDR2: SGHRS and YFSETQ. With V trimmed by 1 base and J by 2 bases, 3 bases remained unmatched. The DNA for the CDR3 is TGCGCCAGCAGCTTGACAGCGGGAGGGGCCTACGAGCAGTACTTC. It is translated as CASSLTAGGAYEQYF. The entire variable domain, with the rest obtained from reference TRBV5-1 and TRBJ2-7, is as follows: KAGVTQTPRYLIKTRGQQVTLSCSPISGHRSVSWYQQTPGQGLQFLFEYFSETQRNKGNFPGRFSGRQFSNSRSEMNVSTLELGDSALYLCASSLTAGGAYEQYFGPGTRLTVT.

The chain combines TRBV4-3 with TRBJ2-3, with TRBD2 identical over 7 bases. This CDR3 has 15 amino acids. CDR1 is LGHNA, CDR2 YSLEER, per germline. Losses at the gene ends were 3 bases for V and 4 bases for J; bases not matched to a gene: 7. CDR3 protein: CASSQEGLGSDTQYF. DNA for the CDR3: TGCGCCAGCAGCCAGGAAGGACTAGGTTCAGATACGCAGTATTTT.

The genes are TRBV29-1 and TRBJ1-1; D is possibly TRBD1 (6 bases). The germline gives CDR1 SQVTM, CDR2 ANQGSEA. Deletions cut 4 bases from V and 4 bases from J, with 7 bases between. The CDR3 loop spans 11 amino acids. The CDR3 sequence is CSVARGTEAFF. CDR3 in DNA: TGCAGCGTTGCCAGGGGCACTGAAGCTTTCTTT. Full variable domain (remainder filled in from reference TRBV29-1 and TRBJ1-1): SAVISQKPSRDICQRGTSLTIQCQVDSQVTMMFWYRQQPGQSLTLIATANQGSEATYESGFVIDKFPISRPNLTFSTLTVSNMSPEDSSIYLCSVARGTEAFFGQGTRLTVV.

The chain combines TRBV5-6 with TRBJ1-2, with D perhaps TRBD1 (6 bases). V gave up 1 base and J gave up 4 bases, with 14 bases separating them. Germline assignment: CDR1 SGHDT and CDR2 YYEEEE. The CDR3 totals 15 residues. The DNA of the CDR3 is TGTGCCAGCAGCTTGTCCAGGGGACTTTTCTATGGCTACACCTTC. Its protein product is CASSLSRGLFYGYTF. Complete variable domain (other parts from reference TRBV5-6 and TRBJ1-2): DAGVTQSPTHLIKTRGQQVTLRCSPKSGHDTVSWYQQALGQGPQFIFQYYEEEERQRGNFPDRFSGHQFPNYSSELNVNALLLGDSALYLCASSLSRGLFYGYTFGSGTRLTVV.

The CDR3 protein is CASSPGTSGGPGADTQYF. The CDR3 DNA is TGTGCCAGCAGCCCGGGGACTAGCGGAGGGCCCGGCGCAGATACGCAGTATTTT. The rearrangement joins TRBV7-7 to TRBJ2-3, with 11 positions matching TRBD2. V lost 5 bases to trimming and J lost 4 bases; unmatched junction nucleotides: 14. CDR3 length: 18 amino acids. Germline V gene lookup returns CDR1 SSHAT and CDR2 FNYEAQ (reference sequence).

The chain joins TRBV19 to TRBJ1-5, with unresolved D. Trimming took off 3 bases at V and 3 bases at J, with 9 bases between the two ends. The germline V gene has CDR1 LNHDA and CDR2 SQIVND (reference sequence). The CDR3 length is 14 residues. This CDR3 is CASSIGQNNQPQHF. CDR3 nucleotide sequence: TGTGCCAGTAGTATTGGGCAGAACAATCAGCCCCAGCATTTT. Using reference TRBV19 and TRBJ1-5 for the parts outside the CDR3, the full variable domain is DGGITQSPKYLFRKEGQNVTLSCEQNLNHDAMYWYRQDPGQGLRLIYYSQIVNDFQKGDIAEGYSVSREKKESFPLTVTSAQKNPTAFYLCASSIGQNNQPQHFGDGTRLSIL.

The genes are TRBV5-1 and TRBJ2-4; D possibly corresponds to TRBD2 (5 bases). Germline V gene data show CDR1 as SGHRS and CDR2 as YFSETQ. Trimming removed 1 base from V and 12 bases from J, with 14 bases in between. The CDR3 length is 13 residues. The CDR3 sequence: CASSLTGSSGQYF. Here the CDR3 DNA reads TGCGCCAGCAGCTTGACGGGGTCGTCCGGTCAGTACTTC.